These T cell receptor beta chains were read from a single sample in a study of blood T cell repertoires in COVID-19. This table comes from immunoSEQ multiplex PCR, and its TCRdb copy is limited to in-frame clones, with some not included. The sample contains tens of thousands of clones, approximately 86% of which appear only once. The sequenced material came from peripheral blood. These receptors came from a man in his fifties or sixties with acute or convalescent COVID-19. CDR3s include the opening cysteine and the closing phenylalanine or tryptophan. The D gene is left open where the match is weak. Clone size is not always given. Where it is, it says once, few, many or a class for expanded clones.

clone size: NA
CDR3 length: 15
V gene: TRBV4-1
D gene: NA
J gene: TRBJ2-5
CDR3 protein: CASGLVGGRQETQYF
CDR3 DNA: TGCGCCAGCGGGCTGGTGGGGGGGCGACAAGAGACCCAGTACTTC

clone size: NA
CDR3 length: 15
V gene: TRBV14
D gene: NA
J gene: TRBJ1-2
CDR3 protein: CASSPLEGRLYGYTF
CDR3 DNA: TGTGCCAGCAGCCCCTTGGAGGGGCGCCTCTATGGCTACACCTTC

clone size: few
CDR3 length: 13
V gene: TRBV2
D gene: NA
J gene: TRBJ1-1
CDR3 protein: CASGMGANTEAFF
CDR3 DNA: TGTGCCAGCGGCATGGGGGCGAACACTGAAGCTTTCTTT

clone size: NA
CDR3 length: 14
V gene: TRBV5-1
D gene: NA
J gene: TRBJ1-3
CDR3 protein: CASRATTSGNTIYF
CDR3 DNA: TGCGCCAGCAGGGCGACAACCTCTGGAAACACCATATATTTT

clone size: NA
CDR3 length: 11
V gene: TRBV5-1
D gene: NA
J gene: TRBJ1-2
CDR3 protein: CASSSFYGYTF
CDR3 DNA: TGCGCCAGCAGCTCCTTCTATGGCTACACCTTC

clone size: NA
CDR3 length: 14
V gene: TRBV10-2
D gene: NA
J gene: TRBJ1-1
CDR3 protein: CASSATEMNTEAFF
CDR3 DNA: TGCGCCAGCAGTGCGACAGAGATGAACACTGAAGCTTTCTTT

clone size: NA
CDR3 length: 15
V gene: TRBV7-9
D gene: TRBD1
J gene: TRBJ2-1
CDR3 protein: CASSPKMGQGYEQFF
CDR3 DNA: TGTGCCAGCAGCCCCAAAATGGGACAGGGTTATGAGCAGTTCTTC

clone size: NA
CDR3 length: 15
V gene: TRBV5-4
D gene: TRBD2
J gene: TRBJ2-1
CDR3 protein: CASSPSTSSQDEQFF
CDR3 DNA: TGTGCCAGCAGCCCATCGACTAGCAGCCAGGATGAGCAGTTCTTC

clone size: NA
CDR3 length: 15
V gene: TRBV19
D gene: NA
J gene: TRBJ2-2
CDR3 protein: CASSIFATNTGELFF
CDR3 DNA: TGTGCCAGTAGTATCTTTGCGACGAACACCGGGGAGCTGTTTTTT

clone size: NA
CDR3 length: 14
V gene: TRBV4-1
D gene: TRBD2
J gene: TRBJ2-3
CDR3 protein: CASSQETSRDTQYF
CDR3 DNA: TGCGCCAGCAGCCAAGAGACTAGCAGGGATACGCAGTATTTT

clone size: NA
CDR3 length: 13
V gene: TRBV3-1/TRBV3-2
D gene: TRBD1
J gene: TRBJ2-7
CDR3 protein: CASSQEGGQGKYF
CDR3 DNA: TGTGCCAGCAGCCAAGAGGGGGGACAGGGGAAGTACTTC

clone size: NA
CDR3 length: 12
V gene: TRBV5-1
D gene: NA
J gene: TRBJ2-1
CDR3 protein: CASSFTGDEQFF
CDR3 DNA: TGCGCCAGCAGCTTTACAGGTGATGAGCAGTTCTTC

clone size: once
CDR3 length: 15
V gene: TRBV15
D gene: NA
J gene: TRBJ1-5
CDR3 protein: CATSPGQHSNQPQHF
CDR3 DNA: TGTGCCACCAGCCCTGGACAGCATAGCAATCAGCCCCAGCATTTT

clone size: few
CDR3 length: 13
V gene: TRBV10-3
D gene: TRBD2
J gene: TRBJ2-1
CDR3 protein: CAIRAASGNEQFF
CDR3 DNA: TGTGCCATCAGGGCGGCTAGCGGTAATGAGCAGTTCTTC

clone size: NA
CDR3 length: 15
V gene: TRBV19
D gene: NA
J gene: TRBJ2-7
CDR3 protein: CASSIVPLGVYEQYF
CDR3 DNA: TGTGCCAGTAGTATAGTCCCCCTCGGAGTCTACGAGCAGTACTTC

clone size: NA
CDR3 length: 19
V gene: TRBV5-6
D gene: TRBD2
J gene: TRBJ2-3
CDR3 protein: CASSLIALAGEILTDTQYF
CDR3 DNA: TGTGCCAGCAGCTTGATCGCGCTAGCGGGTGAGATCCTCACAGATACGCAGTATTTT

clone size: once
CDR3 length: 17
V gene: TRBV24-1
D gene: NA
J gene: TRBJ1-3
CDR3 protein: CATSEMDSKNSGNTIYF
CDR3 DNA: TGTGCCACCAGTGAGATGGACAGTAAGAACTCTGGAAACACCATATATTTT

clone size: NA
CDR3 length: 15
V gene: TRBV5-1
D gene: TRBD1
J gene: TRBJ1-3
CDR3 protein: CASSDGGTGRNTIYF
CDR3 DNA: TGCGCCAGCAGCGATGGTGGGACAGGTAGAAACACCATATATTTT

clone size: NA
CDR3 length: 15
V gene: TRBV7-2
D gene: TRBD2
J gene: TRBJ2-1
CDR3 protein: CASSPIAGEYNEQFF
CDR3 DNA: TGTGCCAGCAGCCCAATAGCGGGCGAGTACAATGAGCAGTTCTTC

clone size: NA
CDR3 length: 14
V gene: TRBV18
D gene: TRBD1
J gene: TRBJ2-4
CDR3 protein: CASSPRDRGDIQYF
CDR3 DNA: TGTGCCAGCTCACCCCGGGACAGGGGTGACATTCAGTACTTC

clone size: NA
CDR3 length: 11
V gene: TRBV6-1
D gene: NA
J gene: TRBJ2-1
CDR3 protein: CASSDLNEQFF
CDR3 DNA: TGTGCCAGCAGTGATCTCAATGAGCAGTTCTTC

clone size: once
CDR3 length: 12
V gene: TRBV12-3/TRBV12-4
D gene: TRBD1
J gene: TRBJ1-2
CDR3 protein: CASSTGAYGYTF
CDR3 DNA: TGTGCCAGCAGTACAGGGGCGTACGGCTACACCTTC

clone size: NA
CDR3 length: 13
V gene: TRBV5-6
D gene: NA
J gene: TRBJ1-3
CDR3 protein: CASSLDSRNTIYF
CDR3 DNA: TGTGCCAGCAGCTTGGATTCCAGAAACACCATATATTTT

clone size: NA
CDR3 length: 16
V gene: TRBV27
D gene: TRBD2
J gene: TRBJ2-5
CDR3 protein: CASRPFTSGSGETQYF
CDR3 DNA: TGTGCCAGCAGGCCGTTCACTAGCGGGAGTGGGGAGACCCAGTACTTC

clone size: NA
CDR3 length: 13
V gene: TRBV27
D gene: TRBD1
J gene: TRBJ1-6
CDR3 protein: CASRGQNNSPLHF
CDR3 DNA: TGTGCCAGCAGGGGACAGAATAATTCACCCCTCCACTTT

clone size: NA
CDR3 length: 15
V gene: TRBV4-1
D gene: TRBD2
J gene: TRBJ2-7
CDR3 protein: CASSQAPSGVYEQYF
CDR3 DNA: TGCGCCAGCAGCCAAGCTCCTAGCGGGGTTTACGAGCAGTACTTC

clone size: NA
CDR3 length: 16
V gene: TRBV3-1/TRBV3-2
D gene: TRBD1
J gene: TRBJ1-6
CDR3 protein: CASSQRDRGQNSPLHF
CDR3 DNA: TGTGCCAGCAGCCAAAGGGACAGGGGGCAGAATTCACCCCTCCACTTT

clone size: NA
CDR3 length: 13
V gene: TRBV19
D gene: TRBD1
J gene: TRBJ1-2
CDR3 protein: CASRDRVNYGYTF
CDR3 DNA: TGTGCCAGTAGGGACAGGGTAAACTATGGCTACACCTTC

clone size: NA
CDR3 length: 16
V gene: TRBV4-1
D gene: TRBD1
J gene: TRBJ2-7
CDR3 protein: CASSQDAGTGVWEQYF
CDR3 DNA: TGCGCCAGCAGCCAAGATGCGGGGACAGGGGTTTGGGAGCAGTACTTC

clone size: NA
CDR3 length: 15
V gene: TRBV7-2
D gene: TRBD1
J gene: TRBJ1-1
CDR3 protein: CASSLSTGMNTEAFF
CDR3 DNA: TGTGCCAGCTCGCTTTCGACAGGGATGAACACTGAAGCTTTCTTT

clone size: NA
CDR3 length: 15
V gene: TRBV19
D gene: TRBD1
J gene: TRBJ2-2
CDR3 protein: CASSLDRGRTGELFF
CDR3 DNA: TGTGCCAGTAGTCTGGACAGGGGGCGAACCGGGGAGCTGTTTTTT

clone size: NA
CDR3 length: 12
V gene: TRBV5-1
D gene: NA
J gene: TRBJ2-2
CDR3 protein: CASRVADGELFF
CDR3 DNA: TGCGCCAGCAGGGTCGCGGACGGGGAGCTGTTTTTT

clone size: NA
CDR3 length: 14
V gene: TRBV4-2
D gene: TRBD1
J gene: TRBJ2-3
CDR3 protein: CASSQRQGLDTQYF
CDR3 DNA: TGTGCCAGCAGCCAAAGACAGGGGTTGGATACGCAGTATTTT

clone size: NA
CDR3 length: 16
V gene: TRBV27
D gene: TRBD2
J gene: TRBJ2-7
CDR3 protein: CASSHDGTSGSYEQYF
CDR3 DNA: TGTGCCAGCAGTCACGATGGGACTAGCGGCTCCTACGAGCAGTACTTC

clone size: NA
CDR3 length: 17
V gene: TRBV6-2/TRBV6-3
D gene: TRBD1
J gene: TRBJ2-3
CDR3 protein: CASSYYLTGVGTDTQYF
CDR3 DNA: TGTGCCAGCAGTTACTACCTTACAGGGGTGGGCACAGATACGCAGTATTTT

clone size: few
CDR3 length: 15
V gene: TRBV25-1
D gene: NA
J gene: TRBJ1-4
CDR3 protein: CASSEVRGTNEKLFF
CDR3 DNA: TGTGCCAGCAGTGAAGTAAGGGGGACTAATGAAAAACTGTTTTTT

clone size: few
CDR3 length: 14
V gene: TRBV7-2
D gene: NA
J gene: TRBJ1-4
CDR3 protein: CASSLSATNEKLFF
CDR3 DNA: TGTGCCAGCAGCTTATCGGCAACTAATGAAAAACTGTTTTTT

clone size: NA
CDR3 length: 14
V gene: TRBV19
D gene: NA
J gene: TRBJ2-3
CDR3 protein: CASSMSLIGGTQYF
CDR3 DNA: TGTGCCAGTAGTATGAGTCTTATAGGAGGTACGCAGTATTTT

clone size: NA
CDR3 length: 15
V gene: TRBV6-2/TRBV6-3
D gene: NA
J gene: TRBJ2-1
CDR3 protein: CASSPRRGSYNEQFF
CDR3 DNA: TGTGCCAGCAGTCCCCGGCGGGGCTCCTACAATGAGCAGTTCTTC

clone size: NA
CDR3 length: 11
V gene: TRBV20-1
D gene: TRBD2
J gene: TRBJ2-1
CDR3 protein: CSARRTSEQFF
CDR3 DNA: TGCAGTGCTAGAAGGACTAGTGAGCAGTTCTTC

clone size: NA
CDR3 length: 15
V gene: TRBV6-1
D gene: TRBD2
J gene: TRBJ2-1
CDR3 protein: CASSEQVAGGDEQFF
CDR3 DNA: TGTGCCAGCAGTGAACAGGTAGCGGGAGGAGATGAGCAGTTCTTC

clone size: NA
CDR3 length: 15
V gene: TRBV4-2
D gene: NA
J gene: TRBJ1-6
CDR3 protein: CASSPRREYNSPLHF
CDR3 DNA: TGTGCCAGCAGCCCAAGGAGGGAGTATAATTCACCCCTCCACTTT